Ten or more counts support the clone carrying this T cell receptor beta chain. This record comes from a study of early T cells in non-severe SARS-CoV-2 infection. Individual cDNA molecules each received unique molecular identifiers attached to them. Using its own MiXCR run on the 5' RACE reads, TCRdb lists one record per CDR3 protein. In the table there are around 26,000 distinct CDR3 sequences, just over 4% of which are singletons. The germline CDR1 and CDR2 sequences are LGHDT and YNNKEL (reference sequence). Trimming removed 0 bases from V and 2 bases from J; junction bases left unmatched: 3. The CDR3 is 15 amino acids.

The rearrangement uses TRBV3-1 and TRBJ2-5; 7 nucleotides match TRBD1. The origin of this receptor is an adult who was a healthcare worker with PCR-confirmed SARS-CoV-2 infection or an uninfected control (not recorded which). The specimen sequenced was whole blood. CDR3: CASSQEARGQETQYF. The CDR3 DNA sequence: TGTGCCAGCAGCCAAGAAGCCAGGGGGCAAGAGACCCAGTACTTC.